This T cell receptor (beta chain) was obtained from a study of T cells in Graves' hyperthyroidism and ophthalmopathy. Study-wide points: Within blood appeared most thyroid clonotypes that had expanded above 0.001. The model identified upcoming ophthalmopathy a median approximately six months ahead of onset.

Aged 18 to 65, the patients had hyperthyroidism that was newly diagnosed and had lasted under 2 months. Patients having uncontrolled infection, another autoimmune disease, pregnancy or lactation were not included. Amplified regions were TCR beta CDR3 sequences from RNA transcripts. A set of HTBI primers served as the primers for a first-round RT-PCR of the TCR CDR3. TCRdb independently ran MiXCR on the multiplex PCR reads; one entry per CDR3 protein. Here the sample spans under 400,000 distinct CDR3 sequences, approximately 13% being singletons. This clonotype has ten or more counts. The antigen is not known. With V trimmed by 8 bases and J by 4 bases, 11 bases remained unmatched. Germline V gene data show CDR1 as MNHNS and CDR2 as SASEGT. The CDR3 contains 16 residues.

The J gene is TRBJ2-2, the V gene TRBV6-1, with TRBD1 matching over 9 bases. The clonotype was recovered from a woman in her sixties or seventies with Graves' hyperthyroidism. Sequenced: blood. Here the CDR3 reads CASRDRATLGTGELFF. The CDR3 DNA follows: TGTGCCAGCCGGGACAGGGCTACGTTGGGCACCGGGGAGCTGTTTTTT.